This record covers a single TCR beta chain. Its target is unknown. Using immunoSEQ multiplex PCR, the repertoire was profiled, and TCRdb retains in-frame clones only, with some absent. Of around 76,000 clones detected, roughly 85% appear once; the ten largest clones hold around 0.77%. Time point: week 23, last vaccination. Each dose delivered 300 ug of mutant IDH1 20-mer peptide subcutaneously with imiquimod. This record comes from a study of a mutant IDH1 vaccine in newly diagnosed glioma. Whole-study findings and limits: Pseudoprogression showed no apparent link to changes in top peripheral T cell clonotypes.

Sequences were derived from PBMCs, sampled from a glioma patient whose treatment included an IDH1 peptide vaccine. The clonotype originates from a woman aged 50 to 65 with glioma.

The CDR3 nucleotides read TGCGCCAGCAGTCACGGGGTTATGAACACTGAAGCTTTCTTT. Translated, it gives CASSHGVMNTEAFF. The V gene is TRBV23-1, the J gene TRBJ1-1; no definite D call. TRBV23-1 is treated as an ORF (open reading frame) with a function not yet certain. Trimming removed 3 bases from V and 0 bases from J, with 8 bases in between. CDR3 length: 14 residues.